These 7 T cell receptor beta chains originate from one sample sequenced in a study of T cells after yellow fever vaccination. TCRdb re-derived calls from the 5' RACE reads in MiXCR, one entry per CDR3 protein. The sample lists 300,000 to 350,000 distinct CDR3 sequences; around 4.4% were seen once. This sample comprised PBMCs, obtained 15 days after the yellow fever booster vaccination. The origin of the receptors is a man aged 18-30 years who received the YFV17D yellow fever vaccine.

This clonotype was found a few times. The chain links TRBV4-3 to TRBJ2-1; no clear D. CDR3 size: 15 residues. V lost 0 bases to trimming and J lost 8 bases, with 14 bases between them. Germline CDR1 and CDR2: LGHNA and YSLEER. CDR3 in amino acids: CASSQDASFRDEQFF. DNA for the CDR3: TGCGCCAGCAGCCAAGATGCAAGTTTTCGGGATGAGCAGTTCTTC.

This clonotype was detected ten times or more. V gene TRBV9 combines with J gene TRBJ2-1; D perhaps matches TRBD1 (5 bases). The germline V gene has CDR1 SGDLS and CDR2 YYNGEE. CDR3 length: 13 residues. V lost 2 bases to trimming and J lost 4 bases, with 7 bases between them. The CDR3 region is CASSVDSYNEQFF. Here the CDR3 DNA reads TGTGCCAGCAGCGTCGACAGTTACAATGAGCAGTTCTTC.

This clonotype occurred many times. V usage is TRBV5-1 and J usage is TRBJ1-1; D is unclear. Germline assignment: CDR1 SGHRS and CDR2 YFSETQ. V was trimmed by 7 bases and J by 8 bases, leaving 12 bases between them. The CDR3 has 11 residues. The CDR3 region is CASRGKAEAFF. The CDR3 DNA follows: TGCGCCAGCCGCGGAAAGGCGGAAGCTTTCTTT.

This clonotype was found a few times. This chain links TRBV11-2 with TRBJ2-7, with D possibly TRBD2 on 6 matching bases. Germline CDR1 and CDR2: SGHAT and FQNNGV. The CDR3 length is 13 residues. V shed 6 bases and J shed 7 bases, with 16 bases lying between them. For the CDR3, the DNA is TGTGCCAGCAGTTTTGTGTCCAGCGGGGAGCAGTACTTC. Protein: CASSFVSSGEQYF.

This clonotype has ten or more counts. The gene calls are TRBV10-3 and TRBJ2-7, with TRBD1 matching over 8 bases. CDR1 ENHRY and CDR2 SYGVKD come from the germline V gene. This CDR3 spans 15 amino acids. J was trimmed by 5 bases and V by 3 bases; bases with no gene match: 9. DNA for the CDR3: TGTGCCATCAGTGATCCCCAGGGGGCGAACAACGAGCAGTACTTC. Translated: CAISDPQGANNEQYF.

This chain uses TRBV7-2 with TRBJ1-2, with D unresolved. The CDR3 sequence is 13 residues long. V was shortened by 1 base and J by 4 bases, with 7 bases between the two germline ends. CDR1 SGHTA and CDR2 FQGNSA come from the germline V gene. This chain's CDR3 is CASSLGLFYGYTF. In DNA, the CDR3 is TGTGCCAGCAGCTTAGGCCTGTTCTATGGCTACACCTTC. Full variable domain (outside the CDR3, taken from reference TRBV7-2 and TRBJ1-2): GAGVSQSPSNKVTEKGKDVELRCDPISGHTALYWYRQSLGQGLEFLIYFQGNSAPDKSGLPSDRFSAERTGGSVSTLTIQRTQQEDSAVYLCASSLGLFYGYTFGSGTRLTVV.

This clonotype was observed a handful of times. The genes are TRBV5-1 and TRBJ2-3, with D hard to call. CDR1 SGHRS and CDR2 YFSETQ come from the germline V gene. There are 15 residues in the CDR3. The V and J ends lost 0 bases and 0 bases respectively, with 8 bases between them. CDR3 nucleotides: TGCGCCAGCAGCTTGGAATGGTTTAGCACAGATACGCAGTATTTT. Translated: CASSLEWFSTDTQYF.